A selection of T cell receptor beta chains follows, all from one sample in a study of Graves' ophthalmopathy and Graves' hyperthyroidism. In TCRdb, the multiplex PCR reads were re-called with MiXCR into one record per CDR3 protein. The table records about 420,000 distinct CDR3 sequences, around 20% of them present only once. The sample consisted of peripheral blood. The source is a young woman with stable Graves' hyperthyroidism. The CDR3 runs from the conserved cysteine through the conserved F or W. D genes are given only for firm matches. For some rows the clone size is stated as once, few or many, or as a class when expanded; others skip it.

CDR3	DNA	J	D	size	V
CAISDRDSYEQYF	TGTGCCATCAGTGACCGTGACTCCTACGAGCAGTACTTC	TRBJ2-7	-	many	TRBV10-3
CASSLDAGTGELFF	TGTGCCAGCAGCTTGGACGCGGGCACCGGGGAGCTGTTTTTT	TRBJ2-2	-	-	TRBV7-2
CASSIHVQETQYF	TGTGCCAGTAGTATCCACGTCCAAGAGACCCAGTACTTC	TRBJ2-5	-	many	TRBV19
CASSDRRAVIRGEQYF	TGTGCCAGCAGTGATAGGCGGGCTGTCATCCGGGGGGAGCAGTACTTC	TRBJ2-7	-	many	TRBV2
CASSFFGFSAKNIQYF	TGTGCCAGCAGTTTTTTTGGTTTTTCAGCCAAAAACATTCAGTACTTC	TRBJ2-4	-	many	TRBV28
CSVGDRVHGYTF	TGCAGCGTTGGGGACAGGGTCCATGGCTACACCTTC	TRBJ1-2	TRBD1	-	TRBV29-1
CASSYPPGTGGEAFF	TGTGCCAGCAGTTACCCTCCCGGGACAGGGGGTGAAGCTTTCTTT	TRBJ1-1	TRBD1	-	TRBV6-5
CSALSGRDMNTEAFF	TGCAGTGCCTTATCCGGGAGGGACATGAACACTGAAGCTTTCTTT	TRBJ1-1	-	-	TRBV20-1
CASSYSNGEQYF	TGTGCCAGCAGTTACTCGAACGGAGAGCAGTACTTC	TRBJ2-7	-	many	TRBV6-5
CASSPWRERETQYF	TGTGCCAGCAGTCCTTGGCGGGAGAGAGAGACCCAGTACTTC	TRBJ2-5	TRBD2	many	TRBV12-3/TRBV12-4
CASSSQGDHEQYF	TGTGCCAGCTCATCCCAGGGTGACCACGAGCAGTACTTC	TRBJ2-7	-	-	TRBV18
CASSPRWDRANTGELFF	TGTGCCAGCAGCCCCCGATGGGACAGGGCAAACACCGGGGAGCTGTTTTTT	TRBJ2-2	TRBD1	-	TRBV27
CASRARDSPLHF	TGTGCCAGCAGGGCCAGGGATTCACCCCTCCACTTT	TRBJ1-6	-	-	TRBV6-1
CTSSKRGQGPSNTGELFF	TGTACCAGCAGTAAAAGGGGACAGGGTCCTTCGAACACCGGGGAGCTGTTTTTT	TRBJ2-2	TRBD1	-	TRBV28
CASSYSPGQGSTGELFF	TGTGCCAGCAGTTACTCCCCGGGACAGGGTTCCACCGGGGAGCTGTTTTTT	TRBJ2-2	TRBD1	few	TRBV6-2/TRBV6-3
CSVDHADFNYGYTF	TGCAGCGTTGATCACGCAGACTTTAACTATGGCTACACCTTC	TRBJ1-2	-	-	TRBV29-1
CASSWGPKGQPQHF	TGTGCCAGCAGTTGGGGACCAAAAGGTCAGCCCCAGCATTTT	TRBJ1-5	-	many	TRBV12-3/TRBV12-4
CSVDATGDYGYTF	TGCAGCGTTGACGCGACAGGGGACTATGGCTACACCTTC	TRBJ1-2	TRBD1	many	TRBV29-1
CASSSYQATGVNYGYTF	TGTGCCAGCAGTTCCTATCAGGCTACGGGAGTGAACTATGGCTACACCTTC	TRBJ1-2	-	many	TRBV6-2/TRBV6-3
CARRSGPVNTGELFF	TGTGCCAGGCGATCGGGACCGGTGAACACCGGGGAGCTGTTTTTT	TRBJ2-2	-	many	TRBV27
CASSPSDVSSSEAFF	TGTGCCAGCAGTCCTAGTGATGTAAGTTCTTCTGAAGCTTTCTTT	TRBJ1-1	-	many	TRBV28
CASEARLNTEAFF	TGTGCCAGTGAGGCGAGGTTGAACACTGAAGCTTTCTTT	TRBJ1-1	-	many	TRBV28
CSARDPGQGVNSPLHF	TGCAGTGCTAGAGATCCGGGACAGGGAGTAAATTCACCCCTCCACTTT	TRBJ1-6	TRBD1	many	TRBV20-1
CASSSRQGRTESFF	TGTGCCAGCAGTTCCCGACAGGGTAGAACTGAATCTTTCTTT	TRBJ1-1	TRBD1	-	TRBV27
CASSQGTGGKEQYF	TGTGCCAGCAGCCAAGGGACAGGGGGGAAGGAGCAGTACTTC	TRBJ2-7	TRBD1	many	TRBV3-1
CASRRQTPNTGELFF	TGTGCCAGCAGGAGACAGACCCCGAACACCGGGGAGCTGTTTTTT	TRBJ2-2	-	many	TRBV6-2/TRBV6-3
CASSQLRDWGTGELSF	TGTGCCAGCAGTCAACTCAGGGATTGGGGGACCGGGGAGCTGTCTTTT	TRBJ2-2	-	few	TRBV6-1
CATSSQTGGGQPQHF	TGTGCCACCAGCAGTCAGACAGGGGGTGGTCAGCCCCAGCATTTT	TRBJ1-5	TRBD1	many	TRBV15
CASSLEGMNTGELFF	TGCGCCAGCAGCTTGGAGGGCATGAACACCGGGGAGCTGTTTTTT	TRBJ2-2	-	-	TRBV5-1
CASSPLSRVAYEQYF	TGTGCCAGCTCCCCCTTAAGCAGGGTGGCCTACGAGCAGTACTTC	TRBJ2-7	-	-	TRBV12-3/TRBV12-4
CASSLIWGSRLQETQYF	TGTGCCAGCAGTTTAATCTGGGGCAGCCGTTTGCAAGAGACCCAGTACTTC	TRBJ2-5	-	many	TRBV28
CSGNANTGELFF	TGCAGTGGCAACGCGAACACCGGGGAGCTGTTTTTT	TRBJ2-2	-	many	TRBV20-1
CASSVVSGSYGYTF	TGTGCCAGCAGCGTAGTTAGTGGTTCCTATGGCTACACCTTC	TRBJ1-2	-	many	TRBV9
CASSFSGPLMNQETQYF	TGTGCCAGCAGTTTTTCAGGTCCCCTAATGAACCAAGAGACCCAGTACTTC	TRBJ2-5	-	many	TRBV12-3/TRBV12-4
CASSLEQENTEAFF	TGTGCCAGCAGCTTAGAACAAGAGAACACTGAAGCTTTCTTT	TRBJ1-1	-	many	TRBV5-4
CASSTPGGADGYTF	TGTGCCAGCAGTACCCCAGGGGGCGCGGATGGCTACACCTTC	TRBJ1-2	TRBD1	-	TRBV28
CASKMGGELFF	TGTGCCAGCAAGATGGGCGGGGAGCTGTTTTTT	TRBJ2-2	-	many	TRBV12-3/TRBV12-4
CASSYSPGQLNTEAFF	TGTGCCAGCAGTTACTCACCGGGACAACTGAACACTGAAGCTTTCTTT	TRBJ1-1	-	many	TRBV6-2/TRBV6-3
CASSYDSGAGETQYF	TGTGCCAGCAGTTACGACTCGGGAGCGGGGGAGACCCAGTACTTC	TRBJ2-5	TRBD2	many	TRBV6-5
CATSREELYEQYF	TGTGCCACCAGCAGGGAGGAGCTCTACGAGCAGTACTTC	TRBJ2-7	-	-	TRBV15
CASSLQGVRSSYEQYF	TGTGCCAGCAGCTTACAGGGGGTCCGAAGCTCCTACGAGCAGTACTTC	TRBJ2-7	TRBD1	many	TRBV5-6
CSARRVREQYF	TGCAGTGCTAGACGGGTGCGCGAGCAGTACTTC	TRBJ2-7	-	many	TRBV20-1
CASSLGEGRNTEAFF	TGCGCCAGCAGCTTGGGGGAGGGTAGAAACACTGAAGCTTTCTTT	TRBJ1-1	-	-	TRBV5-1
CAWSSYRNSGNTIYF	TGTGCCTGGAGTTCTTACCGGAACTCTGGAAACACCATATATTTT	TRBJ1-3	-	many	TRBV30
CASSSNRGRGNYGYTF	TGTGCCAGCAGCTCAAACAGGGGGCGGGGTAACTATGGCTACACCTTC	TRBJ1-2	TRBD1	-	TRBV11-2
CASSSRGLAGGYEQYF	TGTGCCAGCAGCTCGAGAGGCCTAGCGGGAGGCTACGAGCAGTACTTC	TRBJ2-7	TRBD2	many	TRBV7-8
CASRNRQTVTGGDQYF	TGTGCCAGCAGGAACCGCCAAACAGTAACTGGGGGCGATCAGTACTTC	TRBJ2-7	-	few	TRBV6-1
CATSDFGQGNTGELFF	TGTGCCACCAGTGATTTTGGGCAGGGGAACACCGGGGAGCTGTTTTTT	TRBJ2-2	-	many	TRBV24-1
CASSLDQGASGGYTF	TGTGCCAGCAGCTTGGATCAGGGGGCTTCAGGTGGCTACACCTTC	TRBJ1-2	TRBD1	-	TRBV5-5
CASSSISRGDEQYF	TGTGCCAGCAGCTCCATCTCCCGGGGGGACGAGCAGTACTTC	TRBJ2-7	TRBD2	-	TRBV7-6
CASSYLGANVLTF	TGTGCCAGCAGTTATCTGGGCGCCAACGTCCTGACTTTC	TRBJ2-6	-	-	TRBV6-5
CASSLDRVSGYTF	TGTGCCAGCAGCTTGGACCGCGTCTCGGGCTACACCTTC	TRBJ1-2	-	many	TRBV7-9
CASSQDLGGDQPQHF	TGTGCCAGCAGCCAAGATCTGGGCGGGGATCAGCCCCAGCATTTT	TRBJ1-5	-	many	TRBV4-2
CASSSLENTEAFF	TGTGCCAGCAGTTCCCTAGAGAACACTGAAGCTTTCTTT	TRBJ1-1	-	-	TRBV12-3/TRBV12-4
CASSLAGTSVETQYF	TGTGCCAGCAGCTTAGCGGGGACTAGCGTGGAGACCCAGTACTTC	TRBJ2-5	TRBD2	once	TRBV7-9
CSVEGQMDTEAFF	TGCAGCGTTGAGGGGCAAATGGACACTGAAGCTTTCTTT	TRBJ1-1	-	many	TRBV29-1
CSARTSLASETQYF	TGCAGTGCTAGGACCTCCCTAGCATCAGAGACCCAGTACTTC	TRBJ2-5	-	many	TRBV20-1
CASSYGAGTQYF	TGCGCCAGCAGCTACGGTGCAGGGACCCAGTACTTC	TRBJ2-5	-	many	TRBV5-1
CAWSLDSESPLHF	TGTGCCTGGAGTTTGGACAGTGAGTCACCCCTCCACTTT	TRBJ1-6	-	-	TRBV30
CSARRDGQYPYQETQYF	TGCAGTGCTAGACGAGACGGCCAGTACCCGTACCAAGAGACCCAGTACTTC	TRBJ2-5	-	many	TRBV20-1